A selection of T cell receptor beta chains follows, all from one sample in a study of OX40 agonist ivuxolimab in advanced cancers. Data came from immunoSEQ multiplex PCR; TCRdb stores just in-frame clones and leaves some out. The sample records 30,000 to 40,000 clones, about 82% being singletons. The sequencing here drew on CD4+ or CD8+ T cells sorted from blood, taken in a trial of the OX40 agonist ivuxolimab. Receptors originate from an adult with an advanced solid tumor such as melanoma, head and neck, liver or kidney cancer. Both conserved end residues are part of each CDR3. The D gene is left open where the match is weak. A row's size may be missing; if present it is once, few, many or a size class.

DNA	CDR3	J	size	D	V
TGTGCCAGCAGTTTATCCGGGACTGGCAATGAGCAGTTCTTC	CASSLSGTGNEQFF	TRBJ2-1	-	-	TRBV27
TGTGCCAGCAGTTTGGCAGGGGGGTTGAACACTGAAGCTTTCTTT	CASSLAGGLNTEAFF	TRBJ1-1	-	TRBD1	TRBV27
TGTGCCTGGAGTCCCGGAGGGACTGAAGCTTTCTTT	CAWSPGGTEAFF	TRBJ1-1	-	-	TRBV30
TGTGCCAGCAGTGCCGATGGACAGGGGAGCACTGAAGCTTTCTTT	CASSADGQGSTEAFF	TRBJ1-1	few	TRBD1	TRBV6-4
TGTGCCAGCAGTGCTCTCCCGGCCTACGAGCAGTACTTC	CASSALPAYEQYF	TRBJ2-7	-	-	TRBV2
TGTGCCAGTCGTCTGGAAGAGACCCAGTACTTC	CASRLEETQYF	TRBJ2-5	-	-	TRBV2
TGTGCCAGCAGCGGGGACAGCTATGGCTACACCTTC	CASSGDSYGYTF	TRBJ1-2	-	TRBD1	TRBV9
TGTGCCTCCAGTGGATTAAGGGATACGCAGTATTTT	CASSGLRDTQYF	TRBJ2-3	-	-	TRBV27
TGTGCCAGCCAGGGACTAGCAAGCTACGAGCAGTACTTC	CASQGLASYEQYF	TRBJ2-7	-	TRBD2	TRBV27
TGTGCCAGCAAAATAGGTCATTACAATGAGCAGTTCTTC	CASKIGHYNEQFF	TRBJ2-1	-	-	TRBV6-5
TGTGCCACCTGGACAGGCAGCTCTGGAAACACCATATATTTT	CATWTGSSGNTIYF	TRBJ1-3	once	TRBD1	TRBV6-1
TGTGCCAGCAGCTTGATGGATGAGCAGTTCTTC	CASSLMDEQFF	TRBJ2-1	-	-	TRBV5-6
TGTGCCAGCAGTGCGGGACTTCTCACAGATACGCAGTATTTT	CASSAGLLTDTQYF	TRBJ2-3	-	-	TRBV28
TGTGCCAGCAGCCGGGGACTAGCGGAGAACAATGAGCAGTTCTTC	CASSRGLAENNEQFF	TRBJ2-1	-	TRBD2	TRBV11-2
TGCGCCAGCAGCCAGACAGGGTTCTATGGCTACACCTTC	CASSQTGFYGYTF	TRBJ1-2	-	TRBD1	TRBV4-3
TGCGCCAGCAGCTTGGAAGGGACTCATGCGAACACTGAAGCTTTCTTT	CASSLEGTHANTEAFF	TRBJ1-1	-	-	TRBV5-1
TGTGCCAGCAGCTCTATCTCTCCTGAAGCTTTCTTT	CASSSISPEAFF	TRBJ1-1	-	-	TRBV7-9
TGTGCCAGCAGCTTGACAGGGGACCCGCAAGAGACCCAGTACTTC	CASSLTGDPQETQYF	TRBJ2-5	-	TRBD1	TRBV6-6
TGTGCCAGTAGTATCGGCCCGTCTCAGGGGGCCGAGCAGTACTTC	CASSIGPSQGAEQYF	TRBJ2-7	-	TRBD1	TRBV19
TGTGCCAGCAGTTCTAGCGGGGGGTTTCTGGAGACCCAGTACTTC	CASSSSGGFLETQYF	TRBJ2-5	-	TRBD2	TRBV27